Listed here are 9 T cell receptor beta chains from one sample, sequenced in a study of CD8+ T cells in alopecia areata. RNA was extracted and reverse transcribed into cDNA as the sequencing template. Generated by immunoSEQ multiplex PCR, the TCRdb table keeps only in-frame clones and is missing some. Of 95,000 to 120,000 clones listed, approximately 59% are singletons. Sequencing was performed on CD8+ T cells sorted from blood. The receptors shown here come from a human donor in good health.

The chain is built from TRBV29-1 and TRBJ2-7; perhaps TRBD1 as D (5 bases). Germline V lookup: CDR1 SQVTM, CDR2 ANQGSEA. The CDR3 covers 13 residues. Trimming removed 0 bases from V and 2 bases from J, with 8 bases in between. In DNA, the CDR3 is TGCAGCGTTGAAGAATCAGGGACCTACGAGCAGTACTTC. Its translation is CSVEESGTYEQYF.

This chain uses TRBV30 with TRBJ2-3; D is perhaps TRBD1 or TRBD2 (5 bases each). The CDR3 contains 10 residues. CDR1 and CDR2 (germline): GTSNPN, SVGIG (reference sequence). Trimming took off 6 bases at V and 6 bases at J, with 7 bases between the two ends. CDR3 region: CACWGDTQYF. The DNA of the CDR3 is TGTGCCTGTTGGGGGGATACGCAGTATTTT.

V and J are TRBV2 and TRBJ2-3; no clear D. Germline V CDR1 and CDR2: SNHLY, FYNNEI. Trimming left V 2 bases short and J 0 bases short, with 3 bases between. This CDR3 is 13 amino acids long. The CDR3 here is CASSELSTDTQYF. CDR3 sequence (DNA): TGTGCCAGCAGTGAACTAAGCACAGATACGCAGTATTTT.

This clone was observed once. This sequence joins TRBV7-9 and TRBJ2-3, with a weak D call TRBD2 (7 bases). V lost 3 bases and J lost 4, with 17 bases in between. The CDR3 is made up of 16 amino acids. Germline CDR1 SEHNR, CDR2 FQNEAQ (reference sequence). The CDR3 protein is CASSFLVGGPSDTQYF. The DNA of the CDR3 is TGTGCCAGCAGCTTTTTGGTGGGGGGGCCATCAGATACGCAGTATTTT.

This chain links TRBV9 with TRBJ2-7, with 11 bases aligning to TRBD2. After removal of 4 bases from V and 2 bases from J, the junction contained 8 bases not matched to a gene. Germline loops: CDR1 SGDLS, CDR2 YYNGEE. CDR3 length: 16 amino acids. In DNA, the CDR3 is TGTGCCAGCAGCCAGGATGGGACTAGCGGACCCTACGAGCAGTACTTC. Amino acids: CASSQDGTSGPYEQYF.

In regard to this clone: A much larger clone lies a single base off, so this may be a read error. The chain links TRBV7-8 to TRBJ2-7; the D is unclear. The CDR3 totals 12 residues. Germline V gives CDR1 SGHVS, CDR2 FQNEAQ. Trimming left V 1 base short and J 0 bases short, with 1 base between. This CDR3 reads CASSLGSYEQYF. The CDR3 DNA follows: TGTGCCAGCAGCTTAGGCTCCTACGAGCAGTACTTC.

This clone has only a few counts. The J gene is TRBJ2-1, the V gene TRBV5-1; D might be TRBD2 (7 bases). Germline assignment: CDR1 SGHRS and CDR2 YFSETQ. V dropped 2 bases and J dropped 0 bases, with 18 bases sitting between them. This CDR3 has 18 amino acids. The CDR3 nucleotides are TGCGCCAGCAGCTTTCGCGGGGGCCCTCCCAACTCCTACAATGAGCAGTTCTTC. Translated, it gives CASSFRGGPPNSYNEQFF.

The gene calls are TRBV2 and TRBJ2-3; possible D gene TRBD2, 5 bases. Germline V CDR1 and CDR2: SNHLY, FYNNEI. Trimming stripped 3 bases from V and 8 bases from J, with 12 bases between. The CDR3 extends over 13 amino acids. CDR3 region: CASSDSQAGTQYF. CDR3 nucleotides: TGTGCCAGCAGTGATTCGCAGGCGGGTACGCAGTATTTT.

In DNA, the CDR3 is TGTGCCAGCAGCTATGGGACAGGGGGCGAGCAGTACTTC. As protein: CASSYGTGGEQYF. The chain recombines TRBV5-6 with TRBJ2-7; 11 nucleotides align to TRBD1. The CDR3 has 13 residues. V dropped 3 bases and J dropped 6; count of bases not matched to a gene: 2. CDR1 is SGHDT and CDR2 is YYEEEE in the germline V gene.